This TCR beta chain was observed in a study of control samples from healthy donors and cancer patients. This CDR3 region has 15 residues. Looked up from germline, CDR1 is MNHEY and CDR2 is SMNVEV (reference sequence). Trimming took 4 bases from V and 5 from J; bases not matched to a gene: 8. Libraries were prepared by immunoSEQ multiplex PCR; TCRdb keeps only in-frame clonotypes and omits some of them. The sample has 180,000 or so clones, 93% seen once; the top ten hold roughly 4.3%. The chain uses TRBV27 and TRBJ2-1; 7 bases map to TRBD1. This clonotype was obtained from an older woman in good health. Sequencing was done on a sample of blood. For the CDR3, the DNA is TGTGCCAGCAGTTCCGACAGGGTTATGGACAATGAGCAGTTCTTC. Translation gives CASSSDRVMDNEQFF.